This T cell receptor beta chain came from a study of lymphopenia after photon versus proton radiotherapy. With respect to this clone: Its target is not known.

The data were produced by immunoSEQ multiplex PCR, yet TCRdb's version contains in-frame clones alone and is incomplete. Altogether 75,000 to 95,000 clones are present, around 80% being singletons, with the ten largest covering under 1.5%. Overall study findings and caveats: After lymphocyte nadir, photon-treated repertoires showed oligoclonal expansion, especially CD8+ Temra.

The CDR3 loop spans 17 amino acids. The V and J ends lost 5 bases and 0 bases respectively, with 19 bases between them. Germline-derived CDR1 and CDR2 are SGHTA and FQGNSA. Sequencing used peripheral blood, obtained from a patient treated with proton-based radiotherapy. The chain carries TRBV7-2 and TRBJ1-1; maybe TRBD1 (6 bases). This TCR derives from a man aged 60-69 years with pancreatic cancer. CDR3 region: CASSRVSDSLMNTEAFF. The CDR3 region has the DNA TGTGCCAGCAGCAGAGTTTCGGACAGCCTCATGAACACTGAAGCTTTCTTT.